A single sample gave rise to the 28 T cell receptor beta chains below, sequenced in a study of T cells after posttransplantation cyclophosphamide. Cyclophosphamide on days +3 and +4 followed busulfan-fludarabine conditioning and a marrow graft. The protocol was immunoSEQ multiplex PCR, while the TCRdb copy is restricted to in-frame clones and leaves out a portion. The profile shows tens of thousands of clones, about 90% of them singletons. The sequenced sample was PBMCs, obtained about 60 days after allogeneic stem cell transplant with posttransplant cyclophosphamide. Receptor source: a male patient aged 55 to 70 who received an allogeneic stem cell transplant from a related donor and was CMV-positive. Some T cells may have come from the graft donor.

CDR3 loop: CASSARDSADEAFF. The CDR3 DNA follows: TGTGCCAGTAGTGCCCGGGACAGCGCGGATGAAGCTTTCTTT. The rearrangement links TRBV19 to TRBJ1-1; 7 bases are shared with TRBD1. Germline V gene sequence: CDR1 LNHDA, CDR2 SQIVND (reference sequence). The V segment lost 5 bases and the J segment 7 bases; nucleotides outside the gene matches: 10. CDR3 size: 14 residues.

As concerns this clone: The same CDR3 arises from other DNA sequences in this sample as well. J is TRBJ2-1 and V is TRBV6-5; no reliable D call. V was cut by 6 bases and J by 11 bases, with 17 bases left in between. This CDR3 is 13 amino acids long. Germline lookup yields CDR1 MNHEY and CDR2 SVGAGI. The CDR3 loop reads CASRPLLASQQFF. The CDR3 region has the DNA TGTGCCAGCAGACCTCTATTAGCCAGTCAGCAGTTCTTC.

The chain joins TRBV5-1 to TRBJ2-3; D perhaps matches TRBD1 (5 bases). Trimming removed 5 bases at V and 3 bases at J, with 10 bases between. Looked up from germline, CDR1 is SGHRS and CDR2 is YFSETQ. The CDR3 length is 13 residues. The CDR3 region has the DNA TGCGCCAGCAGTATTCAGGGTACAGATACGCAGTATTTT. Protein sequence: CASSIQGTDTQYF.

The CDR3 nucleotides read TGTGCCAGCAGCAACAGTTTACAGGGATGGGACTATGGCTACACCTTC. It translates to CASSNSLQGWDYGYTF. This chain uses TRBV14 with TRBJ1-2; D may be TRBD1 (6 bases). There are 16 residues in the CDR3. The V gene lost 5 bases and the J gene lost 3 bases, with 19 bases spanning the gap. Germline values: CDR1 SGHDN, CDR2 FVKESK.

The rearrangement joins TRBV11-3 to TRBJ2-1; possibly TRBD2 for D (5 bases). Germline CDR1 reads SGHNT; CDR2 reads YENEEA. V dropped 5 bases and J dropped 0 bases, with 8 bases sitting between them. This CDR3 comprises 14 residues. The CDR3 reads CASSPRGSYNEQFF. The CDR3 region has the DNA TGTGCCAGCAGCCCCCGGGGCTCCTACAATGAGCAGTTCTTC.

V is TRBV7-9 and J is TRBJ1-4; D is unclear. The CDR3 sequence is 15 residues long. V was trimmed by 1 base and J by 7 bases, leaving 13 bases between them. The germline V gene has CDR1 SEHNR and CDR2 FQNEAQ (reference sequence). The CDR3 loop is CASSLVAELSEKLFF. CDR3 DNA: TGTGCCAGCAGCTTAGTGGCGGAGCTGTCTGAAAAACTGTTTTTT.

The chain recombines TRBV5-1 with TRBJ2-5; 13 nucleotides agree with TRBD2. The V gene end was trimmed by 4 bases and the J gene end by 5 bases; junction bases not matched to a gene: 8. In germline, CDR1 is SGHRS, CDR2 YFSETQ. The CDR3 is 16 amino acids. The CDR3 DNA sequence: TGCGCCAGCAGCCCTCGGACTAGCGGGGGCCCGGAGACCCAGTACTTC. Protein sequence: CASSPRTSGGPETQYF. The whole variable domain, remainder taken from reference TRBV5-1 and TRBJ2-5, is KAGVTQTPRYLIKTRGQQVTLSCSPISGHRSVSWYQQTPGQGLQFLFEYFSETQRNKGNFPGRFSGRQFSNSRSEMNVSTLELGDSALYLCASSPRTSGGPETQYFGPGTRLLVL.

This chain's CDR3 is CASSPRLGNNSPLHF. As DNA, the CDR3 is TGTGCCAGCAGCCCCAGACTAGGGAATAATTCACCCCTCCACTTT. The V call is TRBV7-9, the J call TRBJ1-6; no definite D call. Between the trimmed V and J ends, which lost 5 bases and 5 bases, there was a span of 13 bases. The CDR3 is made up of 15 amino acids. Per germline, CDR1 SEHNR and CDR2 FQNEAQ (reference sequence). The whole variable domain, remainder taken from reference TRBV7-9 and TRBJ1-6, is DTGVSQNPRHKITKRGQNVTFRCDPISEHNRLYWYRQTLGQGPEFLTYFQNEAQLEKSRLLSDRFSAERPKGSFSTLEIQRTEQGDSAMYLCASSPRLGNNSPLHFGNGTRLTVT.

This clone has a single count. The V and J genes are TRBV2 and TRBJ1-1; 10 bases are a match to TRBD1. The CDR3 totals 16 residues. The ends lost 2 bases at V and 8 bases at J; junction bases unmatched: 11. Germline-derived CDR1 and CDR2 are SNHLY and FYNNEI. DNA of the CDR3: TGTGCCAGCAGTGAAAAAGATCTTTGGGGACAGGGGGAAGCTTTCTTT. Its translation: CASSEKDLWGQGEAFF.

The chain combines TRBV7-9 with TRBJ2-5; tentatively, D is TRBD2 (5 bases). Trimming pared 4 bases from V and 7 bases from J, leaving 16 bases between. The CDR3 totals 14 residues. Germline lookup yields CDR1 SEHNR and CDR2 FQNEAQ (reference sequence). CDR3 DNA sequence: TGTGCCAGCAGCTACCGTACAGCCGGAGGGACCCAGTACTTC. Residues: CASSYRTAGGTQYF.

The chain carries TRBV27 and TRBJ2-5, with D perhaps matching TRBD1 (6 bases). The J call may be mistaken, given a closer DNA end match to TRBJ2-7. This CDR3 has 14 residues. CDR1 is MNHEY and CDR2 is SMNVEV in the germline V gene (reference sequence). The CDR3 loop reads CASSYRGTSYEQYF. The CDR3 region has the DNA TGTGCCAGCAGTTATAGGGGGACCTCCTACGAGCAGTACTTC.

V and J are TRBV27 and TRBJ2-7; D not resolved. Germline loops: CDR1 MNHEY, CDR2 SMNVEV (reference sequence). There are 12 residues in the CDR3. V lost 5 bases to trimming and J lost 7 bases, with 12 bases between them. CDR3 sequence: CASSAEPGEQYF. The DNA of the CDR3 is TGTGCCAGCAGTGCCGAGCCCGGGGAGCAGTACTTC.

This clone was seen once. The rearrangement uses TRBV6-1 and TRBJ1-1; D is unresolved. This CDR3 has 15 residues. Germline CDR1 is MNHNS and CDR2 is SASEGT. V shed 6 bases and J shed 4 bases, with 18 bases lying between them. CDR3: CASSQDPGSATEAFF. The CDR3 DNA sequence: TGTGCCAGCAGCCAGGACCCGGGAAGTGCCACTGAAGCTTTCTTT.

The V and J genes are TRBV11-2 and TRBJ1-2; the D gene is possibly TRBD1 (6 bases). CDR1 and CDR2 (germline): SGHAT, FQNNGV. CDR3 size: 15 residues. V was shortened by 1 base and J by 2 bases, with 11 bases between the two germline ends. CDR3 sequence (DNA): TGTGCCAGCAGCTTAGGTTCAGGGGCAAACTATGGCTACACCTTC. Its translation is CASSLGSGANYGYTF. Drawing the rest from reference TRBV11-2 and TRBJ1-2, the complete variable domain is EAGVAQSPRYKIIEKRQSVAFWCNPISGHATLYWYQQILGQGPKLLIQFQNNGVVDDSQLPKDRFSAERLKGVDSTLKIQPAKLEDSAVYLCASSLGSGANYGYTFGSGTRLTVV.

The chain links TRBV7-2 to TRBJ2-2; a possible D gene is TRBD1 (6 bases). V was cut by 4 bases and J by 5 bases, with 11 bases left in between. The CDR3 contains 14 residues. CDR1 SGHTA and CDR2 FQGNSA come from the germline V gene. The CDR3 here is CASSSSGQTGELFF. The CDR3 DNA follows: TGTGCCAGCAGCTCTTCCGGACAGACCGGGGAGCTGTTTTTT. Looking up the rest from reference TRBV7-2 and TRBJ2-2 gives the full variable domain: GAGVSQSPSNKVTEKGKDVELRCDPISGHTALYWYRQSLGQGLEFLIYFQGNSAPDKSGLPSDRFSAERTGGSVSTLTIQRTQQEDSAVYLCASSSSGQTGELFFGEGSRLTVL.

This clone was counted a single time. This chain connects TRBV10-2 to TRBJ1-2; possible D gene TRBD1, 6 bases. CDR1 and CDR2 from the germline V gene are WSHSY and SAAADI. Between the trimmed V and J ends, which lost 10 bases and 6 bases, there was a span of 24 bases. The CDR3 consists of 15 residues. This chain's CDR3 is CATTETRTALDGYTF. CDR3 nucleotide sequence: TGCGCCACAACCGAGACCAGGACAGCTTTAGATGGCTACACCTTC.

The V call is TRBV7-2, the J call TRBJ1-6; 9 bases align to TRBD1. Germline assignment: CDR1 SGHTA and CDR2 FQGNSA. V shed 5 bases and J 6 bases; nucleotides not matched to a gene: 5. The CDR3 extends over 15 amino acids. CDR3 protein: CASSPQTGGNSPLHF. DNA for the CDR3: TGTGCCAGCAGCCCCCAGACAGGGGGTAATTCACCCCTCCACTTT.

DNA of the CDR3: TGTGCCAGCAGCCGGGACAGGGGGCGCGATACGCAGTATTTT. Amino acid sequence: CASSRDRGRDTQYF. This rearrangement joins TRBV6-4 to TRBJ2-3, with TRBD1 identical over 12 bases. The germline CDR1 and CDR2 sequences are MRHNA and SNTAGT. With V trimmed by 6 bases and J by 6 bases, 4 bases remained unmatched. This CDR3 contains 14 residues.

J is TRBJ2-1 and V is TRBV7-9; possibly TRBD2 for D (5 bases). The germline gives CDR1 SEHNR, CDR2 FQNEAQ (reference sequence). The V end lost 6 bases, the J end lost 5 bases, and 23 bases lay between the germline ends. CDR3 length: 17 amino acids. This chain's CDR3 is CASSPPHREGVNNEQFF. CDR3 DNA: TGTGCCAGCAGTCCCCCCCATCGGGAAGGAGTAAACAATGAGCAGTTCTTC.

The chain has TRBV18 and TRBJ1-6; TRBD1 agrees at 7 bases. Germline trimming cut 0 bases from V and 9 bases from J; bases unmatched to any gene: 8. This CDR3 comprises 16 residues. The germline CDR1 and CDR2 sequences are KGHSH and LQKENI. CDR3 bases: TGTGCCAGCTCACCACCGGGGTCGTCAGGGGGTTCACCCCTCCACTTT. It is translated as CASSPPGSSGGSPLHF.

CDR3 in amino acids: CASSPPGQGWTDTQYF. CDR3 nucleotide sequence: TGTGCCAGCTCACCTCCGGGACAGGGGTGGACAGATACGCAGTATTTT. The chain recombines TRBV18 with TRBJ2-3; 10 bases line up with TRBD1. With V trimmed by 3 bases and J by 3 bases, 6 bases remained unmatched. The CDR3 sequence is 16 residues long. Germline V gene sequence: CDR1 KGHSH, CDR2 LQKENI.

The CDR3 protein is CASTGEYGNTIYF. Written as DNA, the CDR3 is TGTGCCAGCACCGGGGAGTACGGAAACACCATATATTTT. J is TRBJ1-3 and V is TRBV6-6; D is uncertain. The CDR3 loop spans 13 amino acids. The germline V gene has CDR1 MNHNY and CDR2 SVGAGI (reference sequence). V lost 7 bases and J lost 4, with 11 bases in between.

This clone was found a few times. The CDR3 DNA follows: TGCGCCAGCAGCCAAGATCAACAGGGGTGGAACGAAGCTTTCTTT. Translated: CASSQDQQGWNEAFF. The V call is TRBV4-1, the J call TRBJ1-1; 7 bases fit TRBD1. The CDR3 is 15 amino acids. Germline lookup yields CDR1 MGHRA and CDR2 YSYEKL. The J segment lost 8 bases and the V segment lost 0 bases, leaving 9 bases of the junction unmatched.

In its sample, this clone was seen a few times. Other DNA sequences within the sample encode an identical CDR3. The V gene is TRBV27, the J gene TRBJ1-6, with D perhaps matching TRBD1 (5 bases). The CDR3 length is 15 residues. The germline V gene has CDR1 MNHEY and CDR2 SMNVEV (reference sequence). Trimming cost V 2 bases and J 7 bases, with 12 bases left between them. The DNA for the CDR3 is TGTGCCAGCAGTTTAGTTGACAGACCCAATTCACCCCTCCACTTT. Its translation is CASSLVDRPNSPLHF.

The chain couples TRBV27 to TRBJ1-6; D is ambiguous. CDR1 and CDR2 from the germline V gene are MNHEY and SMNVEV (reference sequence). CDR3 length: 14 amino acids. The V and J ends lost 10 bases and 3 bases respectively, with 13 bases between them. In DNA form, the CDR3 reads TGTGCCACCGGCCGCGGAAACTATAATTCACCCCTCCACTTT. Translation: CATGRGNYNSPLHF.

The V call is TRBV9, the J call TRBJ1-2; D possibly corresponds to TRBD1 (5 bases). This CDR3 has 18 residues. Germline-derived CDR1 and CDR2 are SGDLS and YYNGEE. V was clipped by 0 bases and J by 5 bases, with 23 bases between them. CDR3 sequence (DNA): TGTGCCAGCAGCGTAGATCCCATCTTAGGGGTGCCCGTTTATGGCTACACCTTC. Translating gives CASSVDPILGVPVYGYTF.

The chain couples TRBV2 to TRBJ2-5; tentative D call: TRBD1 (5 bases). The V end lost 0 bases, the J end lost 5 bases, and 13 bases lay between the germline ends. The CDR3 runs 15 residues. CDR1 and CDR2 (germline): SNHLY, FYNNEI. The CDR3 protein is CASSEAQRGWETQYF. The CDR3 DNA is TGTGCCAGCAGTGAAGCGCAAAGGGGTTGGGAGACCCAGTACTTC.

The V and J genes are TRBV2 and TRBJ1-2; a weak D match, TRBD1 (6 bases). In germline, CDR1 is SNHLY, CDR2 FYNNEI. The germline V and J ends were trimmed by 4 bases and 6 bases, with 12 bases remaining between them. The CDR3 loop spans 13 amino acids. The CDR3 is CASSAAAGDGYTF. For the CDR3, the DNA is TGTGCCAGCAGTGCGGCGGCAGGGGATGGCTACACCTTC.